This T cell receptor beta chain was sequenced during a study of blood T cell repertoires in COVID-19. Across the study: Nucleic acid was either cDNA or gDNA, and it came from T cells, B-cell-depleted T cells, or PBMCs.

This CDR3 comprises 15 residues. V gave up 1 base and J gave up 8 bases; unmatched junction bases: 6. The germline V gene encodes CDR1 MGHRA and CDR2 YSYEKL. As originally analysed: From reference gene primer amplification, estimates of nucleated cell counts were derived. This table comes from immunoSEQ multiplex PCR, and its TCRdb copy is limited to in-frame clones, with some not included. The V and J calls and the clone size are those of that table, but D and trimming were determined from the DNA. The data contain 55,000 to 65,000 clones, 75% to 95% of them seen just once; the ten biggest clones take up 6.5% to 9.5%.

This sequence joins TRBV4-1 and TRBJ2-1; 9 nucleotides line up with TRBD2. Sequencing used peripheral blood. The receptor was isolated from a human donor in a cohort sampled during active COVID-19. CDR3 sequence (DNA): TGCGCCAGCAGCCAAGGGCGGGAGGGCCTCTATGAGCAGTTCTTC. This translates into CASSQGREGLYEQFF.